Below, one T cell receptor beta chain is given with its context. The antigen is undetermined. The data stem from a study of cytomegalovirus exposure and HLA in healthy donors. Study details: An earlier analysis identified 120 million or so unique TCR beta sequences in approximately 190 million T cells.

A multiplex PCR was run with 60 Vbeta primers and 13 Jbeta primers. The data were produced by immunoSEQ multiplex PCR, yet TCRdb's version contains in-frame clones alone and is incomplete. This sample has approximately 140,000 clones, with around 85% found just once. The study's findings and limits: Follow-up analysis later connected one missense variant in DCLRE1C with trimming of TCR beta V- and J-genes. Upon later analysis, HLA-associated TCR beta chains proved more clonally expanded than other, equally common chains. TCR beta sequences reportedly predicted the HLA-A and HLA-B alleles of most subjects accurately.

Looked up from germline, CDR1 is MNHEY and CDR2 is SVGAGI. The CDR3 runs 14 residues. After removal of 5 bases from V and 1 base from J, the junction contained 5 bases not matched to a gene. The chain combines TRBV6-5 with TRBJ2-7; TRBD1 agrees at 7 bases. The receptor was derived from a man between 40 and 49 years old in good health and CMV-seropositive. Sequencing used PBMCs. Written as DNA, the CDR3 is TGTGCCAGCAGTCCCGGGACAGAATCCTACGAGCAGTACTTC. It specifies CASSPGTESYEQYF.